The rows below give T cell receptor beta chains drawn from one sample of a study of spatial heterogeneity in lung cancer. TCRdb re-derived calls from the 5' RACE reads in MiXCR, one entry per CDR3 protein. The sample records some 53,000 distinct CDR3 sequences, over 5.5% being singletons. Sequencing was performed on PBMCs, taken at surgery. The origin of the receptors is a female donor with early-stage non-small cell lung cancer. CDR3s include the opening cysteine and the closing phenylalanine or tryptophan. The D gene is left open where the match is weak. Expanded clones get a size class; other rows say once, few or many, or leave the size out.

D,size,J,V,CDR3,DNA
TRBD1,many,TRBJ2-2,TRBV29-1,CSVELGQGFTGELFF,TGCAGCGTTGAGTTGGGACAGGGTTTCACCGGGGAGCTGTTTTTT
TRBD2,many,TRBJ2-1,TRBV12-3/TRBV12-4,CASSLGTSIYNEQFF,TGTGCCAGCAGTTTAGGGACTAGCATCTACAATGAGCAGTTCTTC
TRBD1,many,TRBJ2-3,TRBV29-1,CSSRTGSTDTQYF,TGCAGCAGCCGGACAGGAAGCACAGATACGCAGTATTTT
TRBD1,many,TRBJ2-1,TRBV28,CASIRDRSYNEQFF,TGTGCCAGCATAAGGGACAGGAGCTACAATGAGCAGTTCTTC
NA,many,TRBJ2-3,TRBV10-3,CAISGGGWVTDTQYF,TGTGCCATCTCGGGGGGCGGATGGGTCACAGATACGCAGTATTTT
TRBD1,many,TRBJ2-5,TRBV7-2,CASRTGGFQETQYF,TGTGCCAGCAGGACAGGGGGTTTCCAAGAGACCCAGTACTTC
NA,many,TRBJ2-3,TRBV19,CASSISRDTDTQYF,TGTGCCAGTAGTATCTCCAGGGACACAGATACGCAGTATTTT
NA,many,TRBJ2-5,TRBV20-1,CSAMDLGQETQYF,TGCAGTGCTATGGACCTCGGGCAAGAGACCCAGTACTTC
NA,many,TRBJ2-5,TRBV7-6,CASSFGGETQYF,TGTGCCAGCAGCTTTGGGGGAGAGACCCAGTACTTC
TRBD1,many,TRBJ1-2,TRBV11-2,CASSPRGYGYTF,TGTGCCAGCAGCCCCAGGGGGTATGGCTACACCTTC
TRBD1,NA,TRBJ2-7,TRBV14,CASSLGQDQRKQYF,TGTGCCAGCAGCCTGGGACAGGACCAGCGAAAGCAGTACTTC
NA,many,TRBJ1-1,TRBV6-5,CASSLEGRRAFF,TGTGCCAGCAGCCTCGAGGGGAGAAGAGCTTTCTTT
NA,NA,TRBJ2-1,TRBV2,CASLARFRYEQFF,TGTGCCAGTCTAGCCAGGTTTAGGTATGAGCAGTTCTTC
TRBD1,NA,TRBJ1-2,TRBV5-1,CASSPGTGYGYTF,TGCGCCAGCAGCCCCGGGACAGGCTATGGCTACACCTTC
TRBD1,many,TRBJ2-3,TRBV18,CASSDRGHTDTQYF,TGTGCCAGCTCGGACAGGGGACACACAGATACGCAGTATTTT
NA,many,TRBJ2-7,TRBV20-1,CSVEDYYEQYF,TGCAGTGTCGAGGACTACTACGAGCAGTACTTC
TRBD2,many,TRBJ2-1,TRBV11-2,CASSFVTSADNEQFF,TGTGCCAGCAGCTTTGTGACTAGCGCGGACAATGAGCAGTTCTTC
NA,many,TRBJ1-2,TRBV4-2,CASSQNFGGLGYTF,TGTGCCAGCAGCCAAAATTTTGGGGGGCTGGGCTACACCTTC
NA,NA,TRBJ1-4,TRBV3-1,CASSPPHIGGKLFF,TGTGCCAGCAGCCCCCCTCACATAGGAGGAAAACTGTTTTTT
NA,NA,TRBJ1-2,TRBV3-1,CASSQWGNYGYTF,TGTGCCAGCAGCCAATGGGGGAACTATGGCTACACCTTC
TRBD2,many,TRBJ2-1,TRBV7-3,CASSPIAGPNNEQFF,TGTGCCAGCAGCCCAATAGCGGGGCCCAATAATGAGCAGTTCTTC
NA,many,TRBJ2-3,TRBV7-2,CASRRTGRQPGTQYF,TGTGCCAGCAGGCGAACCGGACGCCAGCCAGGTACGCAGTATTTT
NA,NA,TRBJ2-4,TRBV2,CASSEGVGKNIQYF,TGTGCCAGCAGTGAGGGGGTGGGCAAAAACATTCAGTACTTC
TRBD2,NA,TRBJ2-3,TRBV29-1,CSVFQRGLGSDTQYF,TGCAGCGTTTTCCAGCGGGGGTTGGGGTCAGATACGCAGTATTTT
NA,many,TRBJ2-5,TRBV21-1,CASSKRKQETKTQYF,TGTGCCAGCAGCAAAAGAAAACAGGAGACAAAGACCCAGTACTTC
NA,NA,TRBJ2-2,TRBV23-1,CASSRTGEGGELFF,TGCGCCAGCAGTAGAACAGGGGAGGGCGGGGAGCTGTTTTTT
NA,many,TRBJ1-1,TRBV3-1,CASAGNTEAFF,TGTGCCAGTGCAGGGAACACTGAAGCTTTCTTT
TRBD1,NA,TRBJ1-2,TRBV7-2,CASSLVGDSHLF,TGTGCCAGCAGCTTAGTGGGGGACAGTCACCTCTTC
TRBD2,many,TRBJ2-1,TRBV7-2,CASSSRLAGEQFF,TGTGCCAGCAGCTCTCGACTAGCGGGGGAGCAGTTCTTC
NA,few,TRBJ2-3,TRBV6-6,CASSYVGDTQYF,TGTGCCAGCAGCTACGTCGGAGATACGCAGTATTTT
NA,many,TRBJ2-7,TRBV10-1,CASSGQESYEQYF,TGCGCCAGCAGTGGGCAGGAATCCTACGAGCAGTACTTC